These T cell receptor beta chains were read from a single sample in a study of shared clonotypes between healthy human individuals. The data were produced by immunoSEQ multiplex PCR, yet TCRdb's version contains in-frame clones alone and is incomplete. The sample holds under 2.5 million clones, about 90% seen once. Sequencing was done on a sample of naive CD4+ T cells from PBMCs. The receptors originated from a man younger than 30 in good health. Some clones in this sample may be carry-over from other donors' samples. CDR3s include the opening cysteine and the closing phenylalanine or tryptophan. The D gene is left open where the match is weak. Rows may omit the clone size; those that give it use once, few, many or a size class.

j_call d_call v_call clone_size cdr3_aa cdr3_nt
TRBJ1-2 - TRBV4-1 - CASSPHARGGFYGYTF TGCGCCAGCAGCCCCCACGCGAGGGGGGGATTCTATGGCTACACCTTC
TRBJ2-7 TRBD1 TRBV19 - CASILQRQGSYEQYF TGTGCCAGTATATTGCAAAGACAGGGCTCGTACGAGCAGTACTTC
TRBJ2-1 TRBD1 TRBV11-2 once CASSLTGSYNEQFF TGTGCCAGCAGCTTGACAGGGAGCTACAATGAGCAGTTCTTC
TRBJ2-6 - TRBV5-4 - CASKGTSGANVLTF TGTGCCAGCAAAGGAACCTCTGGGGCCAACGTCCTGACTTTC
TRBJ2-7 TRBD1 TRBV28 - CASTRGQGTHEQYF TGTGCCAGCACCCGGGGACAGGGGACTCACGAGCAGTACTTC
TRBJ2-7 TRBD1 TRBV27 - CASSSSGQGEQYF TGTGCCAGCAGTTCCTCAGGACAGGGCGAGCAGTACTTC
TRBJ1-1 - TRBV21-1 - CASSAGQGPRGTEAFF TGTGCCAGCAGCGCCGGACAGGGCCCAAGAGGGACTGAAGCTTTCTTT
TRBJ2-1 - TRBV6-5 - CASIPTRLECRFF TGTGCCAGCATCCCGACTAGATTAGAGTGTCGGTTCTTC
TRBJ2-5 - TRBV4-1 - CASSGDSRETQYF TGCGCCAGCAGCGGGGATAGTCGAGAGACCCAGTACTTC
TRBJ2-5 - TRBV6-5 - CASRPYRVFETQYF TGTGCCAGCAGACCCTACAGGGTTTTCGAGACCCAGTACTTC
TRBJ2-5 TRBD2 TRBV15 - CATSTGTSGRKTQYF TGTGCCACCAGCACCGGGACTAGCGGGAGAAAGACCCAGTACTTC
TRBJ2-7 - TRBV10-3 - CAISTRVHEQYF TGTGCCATCAGTACCAGGGTCCACGAGCAGTACTTC
TRBJ2-7 TRBD1 TRBV27 - CASRQQGAIYEQYF TGTGCCAGCAGGCAACAGGGGGCGATCTACGAGCAGTACTTC
TRBJ2-3 - TRBV30 - CAWSLGTSTDTQYF TGTGCCTGGAGCCTCGGGACTAGCACAGATACGCAGTATTTT
TRBJ2-5 - TRBV5-1 - CASSWDGGRETQYF TGCGCCAGCAGCTGGGACGGGGGTAGAGAGACCCAGTACTTC
TRBJ2-3 - TRBV5-1 - CASSLWVQGRDTQYF TGCGCCAGCAGCCTCTGGGTCCAGGGGAGAGATACGCAGTATTTT
TRBJ1-1 TRBD1 TRBV6-5 - CASSYSTGSYTEAFF TGTGCCAGCAGTTACTCGACAGGGAGCTACACTGAAGCTTTCTTT
TRBJ2-3 - TRBV7-8 - CACGASGYTQYF TGTGCATGCGGGGCTAGTGGGTATACGCAGTATTTT
TRBJ1-1 - TRBV7-8 - CASSLRRGITNTEAFF TGTGCCAGCAGCTTACGCCGGGGAATTACGAACACTGAAGCTTTCTTT
TRBJ2-3 TRBD1 TRBV5-1 - CASSLGQGFGDTQYF TGCGCCAGCAGCCTGGGACAGGGTTTTGGAGATACGCAGTATTTT
TRBJ2-3 - TRBV5-1 - CASSLLMTDTQYF TGCGCCAGCAGCCTCTTGATGACAGATACGCAGTATTTT
TRBJ2-2 TRBD1 TRBV5-1 - CASSLAGTGNTGELFF TGCGCCAGCAGCTTGGCCGGGACAGGGAACACCGGGGAGCTGTTTTTT
TRBJ1-4 - TRBV7-2 - CASSQSRFYEKLFF TGTGCCAGCAGCCAAAGCAGGTTCTATGAAAAACTGTTTTTT
TRBJ1-1 TRBD1 TRBV7-2 - CASSDTRTGDTEAFF TGTGCCAGCAGCGACACAAGGACAGGCGACACTGAAGCTTTCTTT
TRBJ2-3 - TRBV30 - CAWSQGIGPDTQYF TGTGCCTGGAGCCAGGGCATTGGTCCAGATACGCAGTATTTT
TRBJ2-3 - TRBV5-1 - CASTTGSSTDTQYF TGCGCCAGCACCACCGGATCTAGCACAGATACGCAGTATTTT
TRBJ2-7 TRBD1 TRBV15 - CATSYPGTGSSYEQYF TGTGCCACCAGCTACCCCGGGACAGGGAGCTCCTACGAGCAGTACTTC
TRBJ2-1 - TRBV20-1 once CSLSEQFF TGCAGCCTCAGTGAGCAGTTCTTC
TRBJ1-5 - TRBV9 - CASSTRTGDSNQPQHF TGTGCCAGCAGCACTCGGACGGGGGATAGCAATCAGCCCCAGCATTTT
TRBJ2-3 TRBD2 TRBV5-1 - CASSLATSGSWKDTQYF TGCGCCAGCAGCTTGGCGACTAGCGGGAGTTGGAAAGATACGCAGTATTTT